This T cell receptor (beta chain) derives from a study of blood T cell repertoires in COVID-19. TCRdb's copy holds only in-frame clones and misses some; the assay was immunoSEQ multiplex PCR. The table lists some 80,000 clones, around nine tenths of them singletons, with under 5% in the top ten. The germline V gene encodes CDR1 LGHDT and CDR2 YNNKEL (reference sequence). Trimming took 6 bases from V and 8 from J, leaving 14 bases between them. This CDR3 region has 13 residues. The rearrangement uses TRBV3-1 (or the pseudogene TRBV3-2) and TRBJ2-1; D possibly corresponds to TRBD2 (6 bases). The material sequenced was peripheral blood. The receptor's source is a woman over 75 with active or convalescent COVID-19. Here the CDR3 reads CASSFKGRHEQFF. The CDR3 bases are TGTGCCAGCAGTTTTAAGGGGAGGCATGAGCAGTTCTTC.